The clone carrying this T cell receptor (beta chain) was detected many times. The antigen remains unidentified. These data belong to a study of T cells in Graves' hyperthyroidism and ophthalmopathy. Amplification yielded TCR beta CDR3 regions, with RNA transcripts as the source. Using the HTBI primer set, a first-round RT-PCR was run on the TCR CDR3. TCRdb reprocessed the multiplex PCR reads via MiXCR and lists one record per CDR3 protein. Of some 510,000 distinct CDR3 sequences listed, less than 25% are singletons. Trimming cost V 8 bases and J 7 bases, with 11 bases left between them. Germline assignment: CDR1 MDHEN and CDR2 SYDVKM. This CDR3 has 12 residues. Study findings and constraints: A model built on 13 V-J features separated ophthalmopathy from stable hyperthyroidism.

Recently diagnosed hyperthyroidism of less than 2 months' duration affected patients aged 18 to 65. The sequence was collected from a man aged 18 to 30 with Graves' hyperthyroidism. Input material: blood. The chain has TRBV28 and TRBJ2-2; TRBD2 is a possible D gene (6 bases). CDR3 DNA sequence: TGTGCCAGCTGGGGCGGGATCGGGGAGCTGTTTTTT. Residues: CASWGGIGELFF. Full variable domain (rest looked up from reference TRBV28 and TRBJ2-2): DVKVTQSSRYLVKRTGEKVFLECVQDMDHENMFWYRQDPGLGLRLIYFSYDVKMKEKGDIPEGYSVSREKKERFSLILESASTNQTSMYLCASWGGIGELFFGEGSRLTVL.